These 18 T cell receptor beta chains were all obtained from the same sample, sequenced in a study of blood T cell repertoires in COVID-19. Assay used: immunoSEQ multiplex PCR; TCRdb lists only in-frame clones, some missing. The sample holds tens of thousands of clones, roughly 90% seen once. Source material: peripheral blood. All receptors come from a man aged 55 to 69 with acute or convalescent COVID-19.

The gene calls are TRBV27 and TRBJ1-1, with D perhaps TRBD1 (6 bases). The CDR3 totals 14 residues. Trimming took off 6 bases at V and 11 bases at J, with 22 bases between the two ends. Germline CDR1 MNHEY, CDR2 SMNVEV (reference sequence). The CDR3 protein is CASSQWPRTVWAFF. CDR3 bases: TGTGCCAGCAGCCAGTGGCCACGGACAGTTTGGGCTTTCTTT.

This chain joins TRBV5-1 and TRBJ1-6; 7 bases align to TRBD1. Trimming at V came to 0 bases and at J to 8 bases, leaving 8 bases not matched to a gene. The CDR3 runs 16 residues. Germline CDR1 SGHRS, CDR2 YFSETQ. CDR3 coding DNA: TGCGCCAGCAGCTTGGCCGCAGGGGGTACTGATTCACCCCTCCACTTT. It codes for CASSLAAGGTDSPLHF.

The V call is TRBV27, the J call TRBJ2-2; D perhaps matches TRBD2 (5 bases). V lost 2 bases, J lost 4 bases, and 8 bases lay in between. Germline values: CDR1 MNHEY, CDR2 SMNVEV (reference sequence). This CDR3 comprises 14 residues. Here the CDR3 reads CASSLIGVTGELFF. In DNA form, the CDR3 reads TGTGCCAGCAGTTTAATCGGGGTCACCGGGGAGCTGTTTTTT.

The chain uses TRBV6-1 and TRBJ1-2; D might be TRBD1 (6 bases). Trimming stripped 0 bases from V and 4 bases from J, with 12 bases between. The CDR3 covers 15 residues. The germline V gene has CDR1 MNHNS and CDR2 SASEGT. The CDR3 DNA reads TGTGCCAGCAGTGAAGCGCAAGGGACATTCTATGGCTACACCTTC. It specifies CASSEAQGTFYGYTF.

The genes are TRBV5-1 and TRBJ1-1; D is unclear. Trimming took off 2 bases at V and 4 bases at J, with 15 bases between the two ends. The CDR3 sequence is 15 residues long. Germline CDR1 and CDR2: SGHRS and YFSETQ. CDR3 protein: CASSLPGPESTEAFF. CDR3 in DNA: TGCGCCAGCAGCTTACCGGGTCCGGAGTCCACTGAAGCTTTCTTT.

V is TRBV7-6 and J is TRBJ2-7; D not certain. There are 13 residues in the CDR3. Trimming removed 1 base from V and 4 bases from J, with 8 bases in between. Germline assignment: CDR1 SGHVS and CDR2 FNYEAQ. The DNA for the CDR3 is TGTGCCAGCAGCTTAGGTCCAGATTACGAGCAGTACTTC. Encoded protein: CASSLGPDYEQYF.

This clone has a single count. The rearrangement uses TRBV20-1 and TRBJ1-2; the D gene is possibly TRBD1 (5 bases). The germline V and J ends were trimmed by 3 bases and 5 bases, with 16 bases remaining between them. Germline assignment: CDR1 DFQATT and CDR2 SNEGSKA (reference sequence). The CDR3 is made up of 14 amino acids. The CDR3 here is CSASLTPGFYGYTF. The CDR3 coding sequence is TGCAGTGCTAGTTTAACCCCAGGGTTTTATGGCTACACCTTC.

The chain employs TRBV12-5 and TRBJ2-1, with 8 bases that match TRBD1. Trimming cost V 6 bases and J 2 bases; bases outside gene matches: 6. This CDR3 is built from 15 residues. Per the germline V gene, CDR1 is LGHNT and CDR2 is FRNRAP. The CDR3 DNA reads TGTGCTAGTGGGTCACCACAGGGGGCCTACAATGAGCAGTTCTTC. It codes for CASGSPQGAYNEQFF. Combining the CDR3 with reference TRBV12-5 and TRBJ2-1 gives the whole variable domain DARVTQTPRHKVTEMGQEVTMRCQPILGHNTVFWYRQTMMQGLELLAYFRNRAPLDDSGMPKDRFSAEMPDATLATLKIQPSEPRDSAVYFCASGSPQGAYNEQFFGPGTRLTVL.

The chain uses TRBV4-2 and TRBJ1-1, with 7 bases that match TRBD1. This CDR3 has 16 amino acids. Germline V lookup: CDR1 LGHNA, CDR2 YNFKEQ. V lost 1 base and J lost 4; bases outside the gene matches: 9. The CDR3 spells CASSQGPVTGPTEAFF. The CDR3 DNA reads TGTGCCAGCAGCCAAGGACCTGTGACAGGGCCCACTGAAGCTTTCTTT.

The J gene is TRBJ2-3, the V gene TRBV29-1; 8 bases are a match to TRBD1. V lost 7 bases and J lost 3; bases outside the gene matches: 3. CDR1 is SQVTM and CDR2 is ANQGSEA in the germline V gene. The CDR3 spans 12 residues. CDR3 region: CSGDRGTDTQYF. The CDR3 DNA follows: TGCAGCGGTGACAGGGGTACAGATACGCAGTATTTT.

CDR3 DNA: TGTGCCAGCAGCCTAGCTAACAGGGCGAACCAAGCTTTCTTT. Translating it yields CASSLANRANQAFF. The genes are TRBV4-2 and TRBJ1-1; D may be TRBD1 (6 bases). CDR3 size: 14 residues. Germline CDR1 and CDR2: LGHNA and YNFKEQ. With 4 bases removed from V and 9 bases from J, the gap between germline ends came to 18 bases.

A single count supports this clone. The CDR3 here is CASSAAGPRGTEAFF. The CDR3 DNA follows: TGTGCCAGCAGCGCGGCAGGACCCCGGGGCACTGAAGCTTTCTTT. The chain links TRBV9 to TRBJ1-1; D is unresolved. In germline, CDR1 is SGDLS, CDR2 YYNGEE. Trimming removed 3 bases at V and 4 bases at J, with 16 bases between. The CDR3 contains 15 residues.

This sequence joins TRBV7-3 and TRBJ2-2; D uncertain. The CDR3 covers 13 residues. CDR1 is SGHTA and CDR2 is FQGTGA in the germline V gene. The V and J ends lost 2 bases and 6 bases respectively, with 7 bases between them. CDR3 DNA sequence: TGTGCCAGCAGCTTATTCCGGGCCGGGGAGCTGTTTTTT. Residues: CASSLFRAGELFF.

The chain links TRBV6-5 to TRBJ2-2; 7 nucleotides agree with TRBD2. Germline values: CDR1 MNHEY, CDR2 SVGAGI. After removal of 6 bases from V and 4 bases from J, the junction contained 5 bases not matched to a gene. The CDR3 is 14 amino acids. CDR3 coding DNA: TGTGCCAGCAGAAAAGCGGGGAGCACCGGGGAGCTGTTTTTT. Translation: CASRKAGSTGELFF.

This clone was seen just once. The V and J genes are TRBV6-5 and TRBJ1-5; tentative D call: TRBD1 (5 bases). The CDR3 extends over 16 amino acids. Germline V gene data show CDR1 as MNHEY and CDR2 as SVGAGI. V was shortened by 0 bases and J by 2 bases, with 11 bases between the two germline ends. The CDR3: CASSYSSQGGNQPQHF. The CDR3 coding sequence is TGTGCCAGCAGTTACTCAAGTCAGGGTGGCAATCAGCCCCAGCATTTT.

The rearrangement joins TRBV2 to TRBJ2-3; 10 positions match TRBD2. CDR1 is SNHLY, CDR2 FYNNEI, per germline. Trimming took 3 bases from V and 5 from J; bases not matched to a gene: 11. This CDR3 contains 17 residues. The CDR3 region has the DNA TGTGCCAGCAGTGACCGGCCCAGCGGGGGGGCCAAAGATACGCAGTATTTT. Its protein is CASSDRPSGGAKDTQYF.

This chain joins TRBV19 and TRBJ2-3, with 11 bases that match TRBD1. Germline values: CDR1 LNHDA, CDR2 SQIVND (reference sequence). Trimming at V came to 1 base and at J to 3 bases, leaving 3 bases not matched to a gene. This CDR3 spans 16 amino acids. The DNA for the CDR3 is TGTGCCAGTAGTATAGGGACAGGGGGCACGACAGATACGCAGTATTTT. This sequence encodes CASSIGTGGTTDTQYF.

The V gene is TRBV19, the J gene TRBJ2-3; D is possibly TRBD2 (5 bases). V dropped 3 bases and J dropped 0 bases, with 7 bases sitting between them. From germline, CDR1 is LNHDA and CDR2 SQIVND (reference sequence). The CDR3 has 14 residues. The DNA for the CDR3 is TGTGCCAGTAGTATGGGAGCCAGCACAGATACGCAGTATTTT. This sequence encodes CASSMGASTDTQYF.